This T cell receptor (beta chain) was found in a study of blood T cell repertoires in COVID-19. Study summary: Acute and convalescent COVID-19 samples came from the United States, Italy and Spain. The analysed material was cDNA or gDNA that came from T cells, B-cell-depleted T cells, or PBMCs.

Original analysis: Amplified reference gene primers provided the basis for estimating nucleated cell counts. Some clones are missing from TCRdb's copy, which holds only in-frame ones; the method was immunoSEQ multiplex PCR. V and J calls and clone size are as listed in that table; D and trimming were resolved from the DNA. The sample contains about 120,000 clones, 85% of which appear only once. The sequenced sample was peripheral blood. This receptor was identified in a human donor in a cohort sampled during active COVID-19.

The CDR3 loop is CASSQPNRPGGANVLTF. The CDR3 nucleotides read TGCGCCAGCAGCCAACCCAACCGGCCGGGAGGGGCCAACGTCCTGACTTTC. This sequence joins TRBV4-1 and TRBJ2-6; possible D gene TRBD2, 5 bases. The germline V and J ends were trimmed by 2 bases and 4 bases, with 15 bases remaining between them. This CDR3 contains 17 residues. Germline lookup yields CDR1 MGHRA and CDR2 YSYEKL.